Listed below are T cell receptor beta chains from one sample, sequenced in a study of T cell responses to AZD1222 COVID-19 vaccine. The data were produced by immunoSEQ multiplex PCR, yet TCRdb's version contains in-frame clones alone and is incomplete. The sample shows around 78,000 clones, roughly 80% of them seen only once. Sample: peripheral blood, taken on day 0 of AZD1222 vaccination. The origin of the receptors is an adult in good health. CDR3s include the opening cysteine and the closing phenylalanine or tryptophan. D genes are given only for firm matches. Expanded clones get a size class; other rows say once, few or many, or leave the size out.

clone size	V gene	J gene	D gene	CDR3 protein	CDR3 DNA
NA	TRBV18	TRBJ1-4	NA	CASSLAQMGGSNEKLFF	TGTGCCAGCTCACTGGCCCAAATGGGGGGCTCTAATGAAAAACTGTTTTTT
NA	TRBV19	TRBJ1-4	NA	CASSSRQNTNEKLFF	TGTGCCAGTAGTTCTCGACAGAATACTAATGAAAAACTGTTTTTT
NA	TRBV6-1	TRBJ2-4	NA	CASSELGLAKNIQYF	TGTGCCAGCAGTGAACTAGGCTTAGCCAAAAACATTCAGTACTTC
NA	TRBV19	TRBJ2-1	NA	CASSRIGGEGYEQFF	TGTGCCAGTAGCCGTATAGGGGGGGAAGGCTATGAGCAGTTCTTC
NA	TRBV24-1	TRBJ1-5	NA	CATSDSFTGGNNQPQHF	TGTGCCACCAGTGATTCCTTTACAGGTGGGAACAATCAGCCCCAGCATTTT
NA	TRBV5-6	TRBJ2-6	NA	CASSWAGATSGANVLTF	TGTGCCAGCAGCTGGGCGGGGGCTACGTCCGGGGCCAACGTCCTGACTTTC
once	TRBV11-2	TRBJ1-4	NA	CASSLDRGLGVSEKLFF	TGTGCCAGCAGCTTAGATCGGGGACTCGGGGTTAGCGAAAAACTGTTTTTT
many	TRBV29-1	TRBJ1-1	TRBD1	CSVGTGNTEAFF	TGCAGCGTTGGGACAGGGAACACTGAAGCTTTCTTT
once	TRBV6-5	TRBJ1-1	NA	CASSINRDTEAFF	TGTGCCAGCAGTATAAACAGGGACACTGAAGCTTTCTTT
NA	TRBV6-5	TRBJ1-1	NA	CASTGRGNTEAFF	TGTGCCAGCACGGGGAGGGGGAACACTGAAGCTTTCTTT
once	TRBV9	TRBJ2-1	TRBD2	CASSVVSGRAPYNEQFF	TGTGCCAGCAGCGTAGTAAGCGGGAGGGCCCCTTACAATGAGCAGTTCTTC
NA	TRBV7-2	TRBJ2-5	NA	CASSPGPGRGDQETQYF	TGTGCCAGCAGCCCTGGTCCGGGCCGGGGTGACCAAGAGACCCAGTACTTC
NA	TRBV12-5	TRBJ2-7	NA	CASGHDTGYEQYF	TGTGCTAGTGGCCACGACACAGGGTACGAGCAGTACTTC
NA	TRBV4-3	TRBJ1-1	NA	CASSPRLLGRDTEAFF	TGCGCCAGCAGCCCGCGCCTCCTGGGGCGCGATACTGAAGCTTTCTTT
NA	TRBV9	TRBJ2-3	TRBD2	CASSVTSGTDTQYF	TGTGCCAGCAGCGTAACTAGCGGCACAGATACGCAGTATTTT
NA	TRBV10-3	TRBJ2-7	NA	CAISESFGADEQYF	TGTGCCATCAGTGAATCCTTCGGGGCTGACGAGCAGTACTTC
once	TRBV7-9	TRBJ1-1	NA	CASSLGGLNTEAFF	TGTGCCAGCAGCTTGGGGGGACTGAACACTGAAGCTTTCTTT
NA	TRBV20-1	TRBJ2-7	NA	CSASSVEEQYF	TGCAGTGCTTCTTCGGTCGAGGAGCAGTACTTC
NA	TRBV4-2	TRBJ1-5	NA	CASSQGGYSNQPQHF	TGTGCCAGCAGCCAAGGGGGTTATAGCAATCAGCCCCAGCATTTT
NA	TRBV7-8	TRBJ2-1	NA	CASSLGTLFRGDDEQFF	TGTGCCAGCAGCTTAGGGACTCTGTTCAGGGGGGATGATGAGCAGTTCTTC
NA	TRBV6-5	TRBJ1-1	NA	CASSYGGLTEAFF	TGTGCCAGCAGTTACGGGGGGCTCACTGAAGCTTTCTTT
few	TRBV2	TRBJ1-4	NA	CASRSPGWTNEKLFF	TGTGCCAGCAGGAGTCCAGGGTGGACTAATGAAAAACTGTTTTTT
few	TRBV7-2	TRBJ1-5	NA	CASSLVPRGNQPQHF	TGTGCCAGCAGCTTAGTGCCCCGTGGCAATCAGCCCCAGCATTTT
NA	TRBV2	TRBJ2-1	NA	CASSARDQGWNEQFF	TGTGCCAGCAGTGCCCGGGACCAGGGATGGAATGAGCAGTTCTTC
NA	TRBV18	TRBJ1-1	NA	CASSPAAGTEAFF	TGTGCCAGCTCACCGGCTGCCGGGACTGAAGCTTTCTTT
NA	TRBV6-5	TRBJ1-2	NA	CASSGTANYGYTF	TGTGCCAGCAGCGGAACAGCTAACTATGGCTACACCTTC
NA	TRBV10-3	TRBJ2-5	NA	CAIREILGETQYF	TGTGCCATCAGGGAAATTTTAGGGGAGACCCAGTACTTC
once	TRBV6-2/TRBV6-3	TRBJ1-5	TRBD1	CASSFRQERDRLDTQHF	TGTGCCAGCAGTTTCAGACAAGAGCGGGACAGATTAGACACGCAGCATTTT
NA	TRBV21-1	TRBJ1-3	NA	CASSTSTGQGARGNTIYF	TGTGCCAGCAGCACCTCCACTGGACAGGGGGCGAGGGGAAACACCATATATTTT
NA	TRBV4-1	TRBJ1-3	NA	CASSPETGDGGNTIYF	TGCGCCAGCAGCCCTGAAACAGGAGACGGCGGAAACACCATATATTTT
NA	TRBV6-1	TRBJ1-2	NA	CASSEGGNRNYGYTF	TGTGCCAGCAGTGAAGGGGGCAACAGGAACTATGGCTACACCTTC
NA	TRBV7-9	TRBJ2-7	NA	CASSLQGYEQYF	TGTGCCAGCAGCTTACAGGGTTACGAGCAGTACTTC
NA	TRBV11-3	TRBJ2-5	NA	CASSLGAVAGTQETQYF	TGTGCCAGCAGCTTAGGCGCGGTGGCAGGGACCCAAGAGACCCAGTACTTC
once	TRBV19	TRBJ2-3	NA	CASSTSQGRDTQYF	TGTGCCAGTAGTACGAGTCAGGGGAGGGATACGCAGTATTTT
NA	TRBV11-2	TRBJ1-5	TRBD1	CASSLSQGMHQPQHF	TGTGCCAGCAGCTTATCACAGGGGATGCATCAGCCCCAGCATTTT
NA	TRBV18	TRBJ1-2	NA	CASSPGTDFDYGYTF	TGTGCCAGCTCACCAGGGACGGATTTTGACTATGGCTACACCTTC
NA	TRBV10-1	TRBJ2-5	NA	CASSEDGQETQYF	TGCGCCAGCAGTGAGGACGGGCAAGAGACCCAGTACTTC
few	TRBV30	TRBJ1-1	NA	CAWSVPGRGGSEAFF	TGTGCCTGGAGTGTACCGGGCAGAGGGGGATCTGAAGCTTTCTTT
once	TRBV18	TRBJ1-4	NA	CASSLKGTDEKLFF	TGTGCCAGCTCACTGAAGGGAACGGATGAAAAACTGTTTTTT
NA	TRBV27	TRBJ2-4	TRBD1	CASSPEGADIQYF	TGTGCCAGCAGTCCTGAGGGGGCTGACATTCAGTACTTC
NA	TRBV6-5	TRBJ2-5	TRBD1	CASSYSPPTGKETQYF	TGTGCCAGCAGTTACTCACCTCCGACAGGGAAAGAGACCCAGTACTTC
few	TRBV2	TRBJ1-1	NA	CASSSQSNTEAFF	TGTGCCAGCAGTTCACAGTCGAACACTGAAGCTTTCTTT
few	TRBV28	TRBJ2-2	TRBD1	CASRTGGLTGELFF	TGTGCCAGCAGAACAGGGGGTTTAACCGGGGAGCTGTTTTTT
NA	TRBV6-2/TRBV6-3	TRBJ2-7	TRBD2	CASSFSGGYYEQYF	TGTGCCAGCAGTTTTAGCGGGGGCTATTACGAGCAGTACTTC
NA	TRBV5-1	TRBJ2-1	NA	CASRPTSSDSYNEQFF	TGCGCCAGCAGACCTACTAGCTCCGACTCCTACAATGAGCAGTTCTTC
NA	TRBV27	TRBJ2-1	TRBD2	CASSQEGRAYNEQFF	TGTGCCAGCAGCCAAGAGGGGAGGGCCTACAATGAGCAGTTCTTC
NA	TRBV12-3/TRBV12-4	TRBJ2-2	NA	CASSFLRGELFF	TGTGCCAGCAGTTTTCTGCGGGGGGAGCTGTTTTTT
NA	TRBV7-9	TRBJ2-5	NA	CASSARDLKETQYF	TGTGCCAGCAGCGCCCGGGACTTAAAAGAGACCCAGTACTTC
NA	TRBV27	TRBJ2-1	NA	CASSLTPYNEQFF	TGTGCCAGCAGTTTAACCCCCTACAATGAGCAGTTCTTC
NA	TRBV9	TRBJ1-1	TRBD1	CASSATDRANTEAFF	TGTGCCAGCAGCGCCACAGACAGGGCGAACACTGAAGCTTTCTTT